The next 19 T cell receptor beta chains were all read from a single sample in a study of T-cell reconstitution after alpha-beta-depleted transplantation in children. A TCRbeta library incorporating unique molecular identifiers was prepared. Using its own MiXCR run on the PCR reads, TCRdb lists one record per CDR3 protein. The sample has about 480,000 distinct CDR3 sequences, 12% seen once; the top ten hold 4.5% to 6%. Sequences were derived from PBMCs from the stem cell graft donor, sampled from the stem cell graft. The receptors come from a human donor who donated a stem cell graft to a child with combined immunodeficiency.

The J gene is TRBJ2-1, the V gene TRBV20-1, with 9 positions matching TRBD2. Losses at the gene ends were 1 base for V and 4 bases for J; bases not matched to a gene: 17. The CDR3 is 19 amino acids. Germline assignment: CDR1 DFQATT and CDR2 SNEGSKA (reference sequence). The CDR3 coding sequence is TGCAGTGCTAGAGGCTTCAACCACTCTAGCGGGACTTTATACAATGAGCAGTTCTTC. Protein: CSARGFNHSSGTLYNEQFF.

The table lists this clonotype with a few counts. V is TRBV4-1 and J is TRBJ1-1; no clear D gene. There are 14 residues in the CDR3. Trimming shortened V by 0 bases and J by 5 bases, and 10 bases separated the two germline ends. Germline V CDR1 and CDR2: MGHRA, YSYEKL. CDR3 in amino acids: CASSQDHDGTEAFF. The CDR3 nucleotides read TGCGCCAGCAGCCAAGACCATGACGGAACTGAAGCTTTCTTT.

This chain connects TRBV29-1 to TRBJ2-5; D call uncertain. CDR1 SQVTM and CDR2 ANQGSEA come from the germline V gene. V was shortened by 7 bases and J by 2 bases, with 8 bases between the two germline ends. CDR3 length: 11 amino acids. The CDR3, as DNA: TGCAGCGGCGGACGGCAAGAGACCCAGTACTTC. It is translated as CSGGRQETQYF.

The chain couples TRBV7-8 to TRBJ2-3, with 7 bases fitting TRBD1. The CDR3 runs to 15 residues. Germline assignment: CDR1 SGHVS and CDR2 FQNEAQ. V shed 7 bases and J 2 bases; nucleotides not matched to a gene: 9. The CDR3: CASTRDSFITDTQYF. In DNA, the CDR3 is TGTGCCAGCACCCGGGACAGTTTTATCACAGATACGCAGTATTTT.

This rearrangement joins TRBV9 to TRBJ1-5; no definite D call. Trimming removed 2 bases at V and 2 bases at J, with 5 bases between. CDR3 length equals 13 residues. Germline loops: CDR1 SGDLS, CDR2 YYNGEE. The CDR3 nucleotides are TGTGCCAGCAGCGTTATGGGCAATCAGCCCCAGCATTTT. It yields the protein CASSVMGNQPQHF.

J is TRBJ2-5 and V is TRBV20-1; D is perhaps TRBD1 (5 bases). Germline values: CDR1 DFQATT, CDR2 SNEGSKA (reference sequence). The CDR3 has 12 amino acids. The germline V and J ends were trimmed by 5 bases and 2 bases, with 9 bases remaining between them. The CDR3 spells CSARQGQETQYF. The CDR3 coding sequence is TGCAGTGCTCGTCAGGGACAAGAGACCCAGTACTTC.

V usage is TRBV12-3 or TRBV12-4 and J usage is TRBJ2-5; 11 positions match TRBD2. The length of the CDR3 is 16 residues. The ends lost 3 bases at V and 3 bases at J; junction bases unmatched: 6. The CDR3 coding sequence is TGTGCCAGCAGTTTTGGCGTTAGCGGGGGGGAAGAGACCCAGTACTTC. Its protein product is CASSFGVSGGEETQYF.

This clonotype was seen ten or more times. The rearrangement joins TRBV7-6 to TRBJ2-1; TRBD2 is a possible D gene (7 bases). V shed 7 bases and J shed 6 bases, with 13 bases lying between them. The V gene's germline CDR1 is SGHVS and CDR2 FNYEAQ. The length of the CDR3 is 13 residues. As DNA, the CDR3 is TGTGCCAGCAATGGGAGGGGGAGCAATGAGCAGTTCTTC. Protein sequence: CASNGRGSNEQFF.

The chain is built from TRBV4-3 and TRBJ1-4; no clear D. The V gene lost 0 bases and the J gene lost 0 bases, with 8 bases spanning the gap. The length of the CDR3 is 16 residues. CDR1 is LGHNA, CDR2 YSLEER, per germline. The CDR3 DNA sequence: TGCGCCAGCAGCCAAGATGTTGGAGCAACTAATGAAAAACTGTTTTTT. It encodes CASSQDVGATNEKLFF.

This clonotype was counted a few times. The V and J genes are TRBV11-2 and TRBJ2-3; TRBD2 matches at 11 bases. CDR1 is SGHAT, CDR2 FQNNGV, per germline. V shed 5 bases, J shed 9 bases, and the junction held 7 bases outside the gene matches. The CDR3 is 14 residues long. CDR3 DNA sequence: TGTGCCAGCAGCCCTCAGACTAGCGGGAACACGCAGTATTTT. Translated: CASSPQTSGNTQYF.

This clonotype has more than one count but fewer than ten. The CDR3 protein is CASSQDRSGPSYEQYF. The CDR3 nucleotides read TGCGCCAGCAGCCAAGATCGTAGCGGGCCTTCCTACGAGCAGTACTTC. The chain has TRBV4-3 and TRBJ2-7; TRBD2 matches 7 bases. Germline V lookup: CDR1 LGHNA, CDR2 YSLEER. The CDR3 loop spans 16 amino acids. Germline trimming cut 0 bases from V and 1 base from J; bases unmatched to any gene: 6.

This clonotype was recorded many times. The chain combines TRBV4-3 with TRBJ2-3, with TRBD2 as a possible D gene (6 bases). This CDR3 region has 15 residues. Trimming cost V 4 bases and J 4 bases, with 15 bases left between them. The germline gives CDR1 LGHNA, CDR2 YSLEER. This CDR3 is CASSPLAEPSDTQYF. The CDR3 DNA sequence: TGCGCCAGCAGCCCTTTAGCGGAACCTTCAGATACGCAGTATTTT.

There are a few counts of this clonotype. This chain links TRBV6-5 with TRBJ2-7; a weak D match, TRBD1 (6 bases). The CDR3 length is 15 residues. Germline V gene sequence: CDR1 MNHEY, CDR2 SVGAGI. Trimming cost V 2 bases and J 5 bases, with 16 bases left between them. The CDR3 loop is CASSYVGDGDNEQYF. As DNA, the CDR3 is TGTGCCAGCAGTTACGTAGGGGACGGGGACAACGAGCAGTACTTC.

Only a few counts were recorded for this clonotype. J is TRBJ1-3 and V is TRBV7-2, with 8 positions matching TRBD1. Unmatched junction bases numbered 5, after V lost 4 bases and J lost 0 bases. CDR1 SGHTA and CDR2 FQGNSA come from the germline V gene. The CDR3 spans 16 residues. CDR3: CASSSTGTGSGNTIYF. As DNA, the CDR3 is TGTGCCAGCAGCTCCACCGGGACAGGCTCTGGAAACACCATATATTTT. The whole variable domain, remainder taken from reference TRBV7-2 and TRBJ1-3, is GAGVSQSPSNKVTEKGKDVELRCDPISGHTALYWYRQSLGQGLEFLIYFQGNSAPDKSGLPSDRFSAERTGGSVSTLTIQRTQQEDSAVYLCASSSTGTGSGNTIYFGEGSWLTVV.

The chain combines TRBV25-1 with TRBJ2-2; D is undetermined. The CDR3 is 12 residues long. V lost 3 bases and J lost 3, with 2 bases in between. Per the germline V gene, CDR1 is MGHDK and CDR2 is SYGVNS. The CDR3 spells CASSEYTGELFF. The DNA of the CDR3 is TGTGCCAGCAGTGAGTACACCGGGGAGCTGTTTTTT.

The V gene is TRBV5-1, the J gene TRBJ2-1; D is undetermined. The CDR3 is 15 residues long. V was shortened by 2 bases and J by 5 bases, with 14 bases between the two germline ends. The V gene's germline CDR1 is SGHRS and CDR2 YFSETQ. CDR3 sequence: CASSLGQRVNNEQFF. The CDR3 region has the DNA TGCGCCAGCAGCTTAGGGCAAAGGGTCAACAATGAGCAGTTCTTC.

This clonotype was seen only a few times. This sequence joins TRBV5-1 and TRBJ1-4, with D uncertain. Germline-derived CDR1 and CDR2 are SGHRS and YFSETQ. Deletions cut 0 bases from V and 0 bases from J, with 6 bases between. The CDR3 length is 15 residues. In nucleotides, the CDR3 is TGCGCCAGCAGCTTGGTCGGCTCAACTAATGAAAAACTGTTTTTT. Amino acid sequence: CASSLVGSTNEKLFF.

This clonotype was detected once. The V call is TRBV7-2, the J call TRBJ1-4; D unclear. CDR1 and CDR2 (germline): SGHTA, FQGNSA. The CDR3 is 14 amino acids. Trimming removed 3 bases from V and 9 bases from J, with 14 bases in between. The CDR3 DNA reads TGTGCCAGCAGCTTCTCGGTAGGGCTGCAAAAACTGTTTTTT. This gives the protein CASSFSVGLQKLFF.

The table lists this clonotype with many counts. The CDR3 region is CASSSHPGQPQHF. The CDR3 DNA is TGCGCCAGCAGCTCCCACCCTGGTCAGCCCCAGCATTTT. The chain employs TRBV5-1 and TRBJ1-5; no firm D call. The germline gives CDR1 SGHRS, CDR2 YFSETQ. Deletions cut 3 bases from V and 6 bases from J, with 10 bases between. CDR3 length equals 13 residues. Drawing the rest from reference TRBV5-1 and TRBJ1-5, the complete variable domain is KAGVTQTPRYLIKTRGQQVTLSCSPISGHRSVSWYQQTPGQGLQFLFEYFSETQRNKGNFPGRFSGRQFSNSRSEMNVSTLELGDSALYLCASSSHPGQPQHFGDGTRLSIL.